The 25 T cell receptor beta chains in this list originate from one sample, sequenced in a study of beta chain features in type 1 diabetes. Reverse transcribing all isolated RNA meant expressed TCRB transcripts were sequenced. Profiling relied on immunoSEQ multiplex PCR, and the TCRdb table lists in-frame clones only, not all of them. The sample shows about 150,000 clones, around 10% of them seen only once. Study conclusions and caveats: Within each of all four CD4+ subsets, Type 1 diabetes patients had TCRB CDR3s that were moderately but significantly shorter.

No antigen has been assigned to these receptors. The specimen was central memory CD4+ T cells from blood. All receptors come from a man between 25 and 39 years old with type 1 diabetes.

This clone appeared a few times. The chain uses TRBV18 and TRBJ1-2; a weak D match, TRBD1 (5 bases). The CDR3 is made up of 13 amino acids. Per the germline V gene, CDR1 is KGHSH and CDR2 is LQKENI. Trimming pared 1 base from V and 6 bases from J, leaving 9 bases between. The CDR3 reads CASSPRREDGYTF. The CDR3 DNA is TGTGCCAGCTCACCACGCAGGGAGGATGGCTACACCTTC. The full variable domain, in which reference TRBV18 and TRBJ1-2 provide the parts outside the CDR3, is NAGVMQNPRHLVRRRGQEARLRCSPMKGHSHVYWYRQLPEEGLKFMVYLQKENIIDESGMPKERFSAEFPKEGPSILRIQQVVRGDSAAYFCASSPRREDGYTFGSGTRLTVV.

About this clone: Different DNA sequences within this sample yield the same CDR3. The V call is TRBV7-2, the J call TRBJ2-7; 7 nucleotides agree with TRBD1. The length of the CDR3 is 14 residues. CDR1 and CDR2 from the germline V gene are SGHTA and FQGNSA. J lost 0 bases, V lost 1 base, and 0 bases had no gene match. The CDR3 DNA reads TGTGCCAGCAGCTTAGGGACAGGCTCCTACGAGCAGTACTTC. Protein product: CASSLGTGSYEQYF.

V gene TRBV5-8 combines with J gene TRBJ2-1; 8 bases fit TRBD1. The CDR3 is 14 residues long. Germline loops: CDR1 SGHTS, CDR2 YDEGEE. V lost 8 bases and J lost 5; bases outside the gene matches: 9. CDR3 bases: TGTGCCAGTTTTAAAAGGACAGGGAACAATGAGCAGTTCTTC. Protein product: CASFKRTGNNEQFF.

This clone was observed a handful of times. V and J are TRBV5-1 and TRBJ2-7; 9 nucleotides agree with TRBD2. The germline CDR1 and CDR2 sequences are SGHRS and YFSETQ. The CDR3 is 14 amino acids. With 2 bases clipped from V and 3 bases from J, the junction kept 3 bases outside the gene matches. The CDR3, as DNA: TGCGCCAGCAGCTTCGCTAGCGGGGACTACGAGCAGTACTTC. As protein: CASSFASGDYEQYF.

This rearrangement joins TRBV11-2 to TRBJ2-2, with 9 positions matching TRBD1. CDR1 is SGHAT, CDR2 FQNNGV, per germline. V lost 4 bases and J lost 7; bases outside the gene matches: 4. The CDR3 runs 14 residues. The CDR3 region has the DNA TGTGCCAGCAGCTGGGGACAGGGTGGCGGGGAGCTGTTTTTT. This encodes CASSWGQGGGELFF.

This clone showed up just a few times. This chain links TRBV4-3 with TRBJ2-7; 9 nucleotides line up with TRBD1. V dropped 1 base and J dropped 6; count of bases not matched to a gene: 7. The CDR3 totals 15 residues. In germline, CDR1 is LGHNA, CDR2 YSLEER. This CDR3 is CASSQAGQGSAEQYF. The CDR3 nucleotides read TGCGCCAGCAGCCAAGCAGGACAGGGGTCGGCCGAGCAGTACTTC.

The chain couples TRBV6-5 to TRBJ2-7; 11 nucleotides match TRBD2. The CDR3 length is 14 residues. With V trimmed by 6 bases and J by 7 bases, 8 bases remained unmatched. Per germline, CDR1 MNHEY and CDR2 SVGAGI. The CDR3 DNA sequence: TGTGCCAGCAGGATACTAGCGGGAGTTGGGGAGCAGTACTTC. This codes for CASRILAGVGEQYF.

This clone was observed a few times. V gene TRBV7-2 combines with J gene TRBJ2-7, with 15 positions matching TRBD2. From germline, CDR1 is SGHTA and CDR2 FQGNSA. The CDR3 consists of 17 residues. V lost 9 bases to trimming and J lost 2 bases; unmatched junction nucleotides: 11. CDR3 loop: CASRRGTSGRLAYEQYF. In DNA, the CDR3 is TGTGCCAGTCGGCGAGGGACTAGCGGGAGGCTCGCCTACGAGCAGTACTTC. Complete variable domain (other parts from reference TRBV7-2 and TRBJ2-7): GAGVSQSPSNKVTEKGKDVELRCDPISGHTALYWYRQSLGQGLEFLIYFQGNSAPDKSGLPSDRFSAERTGGSVSTLTIQRTQQEDSAVYLCASRRGTSGRLAYEQYFGPGTRLTVT.

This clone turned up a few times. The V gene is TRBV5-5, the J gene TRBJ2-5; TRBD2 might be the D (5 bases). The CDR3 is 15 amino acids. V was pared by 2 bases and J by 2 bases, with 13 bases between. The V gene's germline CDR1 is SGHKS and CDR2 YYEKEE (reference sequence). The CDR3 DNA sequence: TGTGCCAGCAGCTTTGACGGGGAACCTCAAGAGACCCAGTACTTC. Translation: CASSFDGEPQETQYF.

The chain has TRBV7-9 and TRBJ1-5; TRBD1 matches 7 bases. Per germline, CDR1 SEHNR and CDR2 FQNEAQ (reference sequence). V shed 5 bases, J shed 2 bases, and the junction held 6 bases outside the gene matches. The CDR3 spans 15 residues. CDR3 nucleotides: TGTGCCAGCAGCCGGGCTGGACAGGGCAATCAGCCCCAGCATTTT. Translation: CASSRAGQGNQPQHF. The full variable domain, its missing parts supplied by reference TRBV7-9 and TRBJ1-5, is DTGVSQNPRHKITKRGQNVTFRCDPISEHNRLYWYRQTLGQGPEFLTYFQNEAQLEKSRLLSDRFSAERPKGSFSTLEIQRTEQGDSAMYLCASSRAGQGNQPQHFGDGTRLSIL.

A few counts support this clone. CDR3 nucleotide sequence: TGTGCCAGCAGCTTAAACGGAGGCACAGATACGCAGTATTTT. Its translation: CASSLNGGTDTQYF. V usage is TRBV7-3 and J usage is TRBJ2-3; no clear D gene. The CDR3 contains 14 residues. Trimming removed 1 base at V and 1 base at J, with 6 bases between. Germline loops: CDR1 SGHTA, CDR2 FQGTGA.

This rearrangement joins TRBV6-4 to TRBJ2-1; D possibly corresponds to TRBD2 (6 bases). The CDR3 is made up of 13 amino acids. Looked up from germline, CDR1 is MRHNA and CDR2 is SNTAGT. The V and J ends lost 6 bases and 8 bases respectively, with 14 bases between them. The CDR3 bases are TGTGCCAGCAGCCTGTCGACGGGGGATGAGCAGTTCTTC. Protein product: CASSLSTGDEQFF.

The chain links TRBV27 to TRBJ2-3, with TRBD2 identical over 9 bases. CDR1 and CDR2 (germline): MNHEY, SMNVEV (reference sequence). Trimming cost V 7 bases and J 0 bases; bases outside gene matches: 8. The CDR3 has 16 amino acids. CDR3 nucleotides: TGTGCCAGCATCCGATTGGCGGGAGGGAGCACAGATACGCAGTATTTT. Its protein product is CASIRLAGGSTDTQYF.

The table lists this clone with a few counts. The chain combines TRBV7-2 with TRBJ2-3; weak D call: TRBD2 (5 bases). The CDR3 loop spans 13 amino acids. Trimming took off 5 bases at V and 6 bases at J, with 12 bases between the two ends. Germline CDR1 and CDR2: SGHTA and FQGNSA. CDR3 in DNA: TGTGCCAGCAGCCCTACGGGATCCGATACGCAGTATTTT. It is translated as CASSPTGSDTQYF.

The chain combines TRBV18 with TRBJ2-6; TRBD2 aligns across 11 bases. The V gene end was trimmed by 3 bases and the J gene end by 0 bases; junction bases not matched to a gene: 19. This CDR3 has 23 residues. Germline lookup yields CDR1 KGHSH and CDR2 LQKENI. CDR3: CASSPNTLNFLAGGHSGANVLTF. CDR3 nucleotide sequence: TGTGCCAGCTCACCTAACACCTTAAACTTTCTAGCGGGAGGACACTCTGGGGCCAACGTCCTGACTTTC.

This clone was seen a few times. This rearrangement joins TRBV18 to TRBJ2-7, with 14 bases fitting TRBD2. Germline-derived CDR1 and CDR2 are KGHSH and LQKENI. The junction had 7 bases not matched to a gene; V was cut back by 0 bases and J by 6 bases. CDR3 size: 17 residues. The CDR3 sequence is CASSPPPPGLAGAEQYF. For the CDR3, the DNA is TGTGCCAGCTCACCACCTCCCCCGGGACTAGCGGGAGCCGAGCAGTACTTC.

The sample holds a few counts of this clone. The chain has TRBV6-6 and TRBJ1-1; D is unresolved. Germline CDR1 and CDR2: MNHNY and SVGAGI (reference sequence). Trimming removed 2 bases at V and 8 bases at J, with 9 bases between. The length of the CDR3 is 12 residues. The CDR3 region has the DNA TGTGCCAGCAGTTACGAAACAGCCGAAGCTTTCTTT. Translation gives CASSYETAEAFF.

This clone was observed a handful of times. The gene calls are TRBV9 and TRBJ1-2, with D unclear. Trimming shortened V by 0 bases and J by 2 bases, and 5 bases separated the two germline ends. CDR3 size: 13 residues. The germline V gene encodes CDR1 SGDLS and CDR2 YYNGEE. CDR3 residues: CASSVEPNYGYTF. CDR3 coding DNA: TGTGCCAGCAGCGTAGAGCCCAACTATGGCTACACCTTC.

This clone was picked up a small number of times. CDR3: CASSPGQEKNGYTF. CDR3 nucleotides: TGCGCCAGCAGCCCCGGACAGGAGAAAAATGGCTACACCTTC. This rearrangement joins TRBV5-1 to TRBJ1-2; 7 bases fit TRBD1. Germline CDR1 SGHRS, CDR2 YFSETQ. V shed 4 bases and J 6 bases; nucleotides not matched to a gene: 9. The CDR3 is made up of 14 amino acids. Together with reference TRBV5-1 and TRBJ1-2, the CDR3 gives the full variable domain: KAGVTQTPRYLIKTRGQQVTLSCSPISGHRSVSWYQQTPGQGLQFLFEYFSETQRNKGNFPGRFSGRQFSNSRSEMNVSTLELGDSALYLCASSPGQEKNGYTFGSGTRLTVV.

CDR3 loop: CASSVIGQGVNEQFF. In nucleotides, the CDR3 is TGTGCCAGCAGCGTAATAGGACAGGGGGTGAATGAGCAGTTCTTC. The chain carries TRBV9 and TRBJ2-1, with 10 bases aligning to TRBD1. CDR3 length: 15 residues. The V segment lost 1 base and the J segment 7 bases; nucleotides outside the gene matches: 5. CDR1 is SGDLS and CDR2 is YYNGEE in the germline V gene. The whole variable domain, remainder taken from reference TRBV9 and TRBJ2-1, is DSGVTQTPKHLITATGQRVTLRCSPRSGDLSVYWYQQSLDQGLQFLIQYYNGEERAKGNILERFSAQQFPDLHSELNLSSLELGDSALYFCASSVIGQGVNEQFFGPGTRLTVL.

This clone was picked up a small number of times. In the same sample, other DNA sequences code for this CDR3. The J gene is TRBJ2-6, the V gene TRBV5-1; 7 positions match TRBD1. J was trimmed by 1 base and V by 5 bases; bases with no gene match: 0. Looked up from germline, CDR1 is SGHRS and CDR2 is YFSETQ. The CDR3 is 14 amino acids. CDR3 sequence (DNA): TGCGCCAGCAGACAGGGGTCTGGGGCCAACGTCCTGACTTTC. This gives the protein CASRQGSGANVLTF.

The CDR3 coding sequence is TGTGCCAGCAGCTTGACAGGGGGCGAAGAAAAACTGTTTTTT. Translation: CASSLTGGEEKLFF. The chain has TRBV7-9 and TRBJ1-4; TRBD1 agrees at 10 bases. The V and J ends lost 3 bases and 8 bases, in that order; junction bases with no gene match: 3. This CDR3 comprises 14 residues. Germline CDR1 reads SEHNR; CDR2 reads FQNEAQ (reference sequence).

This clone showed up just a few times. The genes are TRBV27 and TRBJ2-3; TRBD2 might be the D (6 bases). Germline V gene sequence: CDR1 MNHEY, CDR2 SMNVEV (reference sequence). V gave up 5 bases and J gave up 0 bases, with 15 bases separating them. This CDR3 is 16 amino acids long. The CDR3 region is CASSPVADLSTDTQYF. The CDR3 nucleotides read TGTGCCAGCAGTCCCGTAGCGGACCTAAGCACAGATACGCAGTATTTT.

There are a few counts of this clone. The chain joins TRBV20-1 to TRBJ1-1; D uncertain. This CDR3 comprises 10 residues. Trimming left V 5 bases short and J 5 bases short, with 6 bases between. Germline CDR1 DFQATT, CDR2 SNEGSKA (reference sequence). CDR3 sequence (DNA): TGCAGTGCTCTCTCTACTGAAGCTTTCTTT. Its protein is CSALSTEAFF.

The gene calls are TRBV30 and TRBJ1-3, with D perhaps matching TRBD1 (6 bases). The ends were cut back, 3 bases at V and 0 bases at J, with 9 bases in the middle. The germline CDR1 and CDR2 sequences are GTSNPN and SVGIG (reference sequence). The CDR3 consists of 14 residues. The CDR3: CAWRQGLSGNTIYF. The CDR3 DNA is TGTGCCTGGAGGCAGGGGCTCTCTGGAAACACCATATATTTT.